This T cell receptor (beta chain) was obtained from a study of early T cells in non-severe SARS-CoV-2 infection. Looking at the study overall: The authors sequenced bulk RNA from unsorted whole blood, leaving chains unpaired.

This clonotype has just a few counts. The CDR3 covers 14 residues. J lost 1 base, V lost 4 bases, and 4 bases had no gene match. Germline loops: CDR1 SGHNT, CDR2 YYREEE (reference sequence). Attachment of unique molecular identifiers to individual cDNA molecules was performed. TCRdb re-called the 5' RACE reads through MiXCR, storing one row per CDR3 protein. The sample lists about 56,000 distinct CDR3 sequences; about 14% were seen once. V is TRBV5-4 and J is TRBJ2-5; 7 nucleotides align to TRBD2. Sequenced material: whole blood, taken at baseline. The clonotype comes from an adult who was a healthcare worker with PCR-confirmed SARS-CoV-2 infection or an uninfected control (not recorded which). Here the CDR3 DNA reads TGTGCCAGCAGCCTACCTAGCGGCCAAGAGACCCAGTACTTC. This translates into CASSLPSGQETQYF.